The entry below describes one TCR beta chain. Its antigen is unknown. The assay was immunoSEQ multiplex PCR, and TCRdb's table has in-frame clones only and misses some. The profile covers tens of thousands of clones, with approximately 92% appearing a single time and around 10% taken by the ten largest. Germline-derived CDR1 and CDR2 are SGHNT and YYREEE (reference sequence). V gave up 0 bases and J gave up 3 bases; unmatched junction bases: 2. The CDR3 totals 15 residues. Patients all relapsed after autologous stem cell transplantation, and there was variation in brentuximab vedotin exposure. These data are taken from a study of PD-1 blockade in classical Hodgkin lymphoma. The study's findings and limits: It was reported that newly diagnosed patients had less baseline TCR diversity than healthy donors. Whoever responded completely had baseline diversity much like that seen in newly diagnosed patients.

The material sequenced was peripheral blood mononuclear cells (PBMCs), taken before the second cycle of nivolumab. This rearrangement joins TRBV5-4 to TRBJ2-3, with 9 bases matching TRBD2. This receptor was taken from a human donor with classical Hodgkin lymphoma. The CDR3 reads CASSLASGTTDTQYF. CDR3 DNA sequence: TGTGCCAGCAGCTTGGCTAGCGGGACTACAGATACGCAGTATTTT.